Listed below are T cell receptor beta chains from one sample, sequenced in a study of technical replicates of blood from several donors. Some clones are missing from TCRdb's copy, which holds only in-frame ones; the method was immunoSEQ multiplex PCR. The repertoire includes some 74,000 clones, around 91% of them detected once, and approximately 0.39% sits in the top ten. Sequencing used T cells isolated from PBMCs. These receptors came from a human donor in good health. Each CDR3 is given with its conserved first and last residue. A D gene is named only where the DNA matches it firmly. Clone size is not always given. Where it is, it says once, few, many or a class for expanded clones.

- | TRBJ2-5 | TRBD2 | TRBV29-1 | TGCAGCGCCCCAGCGGGGCAAGAGACCCAGTACTTC | CSAPAGQETQYF
- | TRBJ2-3 | - | TRBV11-2 | TGTGCCAGCAGCTTCTCCGCCTCCTCACTTTCTAGCACAGATACGCAGTATTTT | CASSFSASSLSSTDTQYF
- | TRBJ2-7 | - | TRBV5-6 | TGTGCCAGCAGCTTGGGAGAATACGAGCAGTACTTC | CASSLGEYEQYF
- | TRBJ2-7 | TRBD1 | TRBV5-6 | TGTGCCAGCAGCTTTTGGACAGGGGGCCACGAGCAGTACTTC | CASSFWTGGHEQYF
once | TRBJ2-3 | - | TRBV5-6 | TGTGCCAGCAGCTTGGTTGACCGGGAAGATACGCAGTATTTT | CASSLVDREDTQYF
- | TRBJ1-2 | - | TRBV5-1 | TGCGCCAGCAGCTTGGCCGTACCGGATGGCTACACCTTC | CASSLAVPDGYTF
- | TRBJ2-7 | - | TRBV4-1 | TGCGCCAGCAGCCACTCACAAAACTACGAGCAGTACTTC | CASSHSQNYEQYF
- | TRBJ1-1 | - | TRBV7-8 | TGTGCCAGCAGCCATGGACGGGATGAAGCTTTCTTT | CASSHGRDEAFF
- | TRBJ1-5 | TRBD1 | TRBV4-3 | TGCGCCAGCAGCCAATATCTGACAGGGCACAATCAGCCCCAGCATTTT | CASSQYLTGHNQPQHF
- | TRBJ2-2 | - | TRBV4-3 | TGCGCCAGCAGCCAAGACTCATCTGTAGGGACTGAGATGATCGGGGAGCTGTTTTTT | CASSQDSSVGTEMIGELFF
- | TRBJ2-1 | - | TRBV28 | TGTGCCAGCAGTTTGATAGGCGGTACCACCTCCTACAATGAGCAGTTCTTC | CASSLIGGTTSYNEQFF
once | TRBJ1-1 | TRBD1 | TRBV10-3 | TGTGCCATCAAGGACAGGGGTGAGGCTGAAGCTTTCTTT | CAIKDRGEAEAFF
- | TRBJ2-3 | TRBD1 | TRBV11-3 | TGTGCCAGCAGCTCAGGGGGCCGGAATACGCAGTATTTT | CASSSGGRNTQYF
- | TRBJ2-1 | TRBD2 | TRBV7-2 | TGTGCCAGCAGCGTAATTCTAGCGGGAGGTCTACATGAGCAGTTCTTC | CASSVILAGGLHEQFF
- | TRBJ1-5 | TRBD1 | TRBV6-1 | TGTGCCAGCATGACGATACAGGGGGTATATCAGCCCCAGCATTTT | CASMTIQGVYQPQHF
once | TRBJ2-2 | TRBD1 | TRBV29-1 | TGCAGCGTTGAAGGAGGGACAGCTAAGACCGGGGAGCTGTTTTTT | CSVEGGTAKTGELFF
- | TRBJ2-7 | TRBD2 | TRBV30 | TGTGCCTGGAGGGGGGGAGCGGGGCCCGCCGAGCAGTACTTC | CAWRGGAGPAEQYF
- | TRBJ2-7 | - | TRBV6-4 | TGTGCCAGCAGAGCCCAGGGCAACGAGCAGTACTTC | CASRAQGNEQYF
- | TRBJ2-7 | TRBD2 | TRBV5-1 | TGCGCCAGCAGCTTCGGAGCGGGAAGTGGCAGGTACGAGCAGTACTTC | CASSFGAGSGRYEQYF
- | TRBJ1-5 | TRBD1 | TRBV18 | TGTGCCAGCTCACCGGGACAGGGGGCTGGTAGCAATCAGCCCCAGCATTTT | CASSPGQGAGSNQPQHF
- | TRBJ2-7 | TRBD1 | TRBV6-5 | TGTGCCAGCAGTACCTCCGGGACAGGGACCTACGAGCAGTACTTC | CASSTSGTGTYEQYF
- | TRBJ2-4 | TRBD2 | TRBV9 | TGTGCCAGCAGCGTAGCAGGAGCGGGAGGGAACATTCAGTACTTC | CASSVAGAGGNIQYF
- | TRBJ2-5 | - | TRBV5-1 | TGCGCCAGCAGCTCCGGGGGTACAAAAGAGACCCAGTACTTC | CASSSGGTKETQYF
once | TRBJ2-4 | - | TRBV30 | TGTGCCTGGAACGCCAAGTGGGAGCTAAAAAACATTCAGTACTTC | CAWNAKWELKNIQYF
- | TRBJ2-2 | - | TRBV18 | TGTGCCAGCTCACCGAACCCAGCGGTGAACACCGGGGAGCTGTTTTTT | CASSPNPAVNTGELFF
- | TRBJ2-7 | - | TRBV28 | TGTGCCAGCAGTCCCTCCGGACAGAGCTCCTACGAGCAGTACTTC | CASSPSGQSSYEQYF
- | TRBJ2-5 | TRBD1 | TRBV28 | TGTGCCAGCAGTTCTCCCGGGACAGGGATAGGAGAGACCCAGTACTTC | CASSSPGTGIGETQYF
few | TRBJ1-1 | - | TRBV9 | TGTGCCAGCAGTACCCAACAGAACACTGAAGCTTTCTTT | CASSTQQNTEAFF
- | TRBJ1-1 | - | TRBV11-2 | TGTGCCAGCAGCCCACTACAGGGGAACACTGAAGCTTTCTTT | CASSPLQGNTEAFF
medium-sized | TRBJ1-5 | TRBD1 | TRBV18 | TGTGCCAGCTCACCACCTGACAGGGCCAATCAGCCCCAGCATTTT | CASSPPDRANQPQHF
few | TRBJ2-3 | TRBD2 | TRBV14 | TGTGCCAGCAGGAAGGGACTAAGCACAGATACGCAGTATTTT | CASRKGLSTDTQYF
- | TRBJ1-3 | TRBD1 | TRBV30 | TGTGCCTGGAGTCACCGGGACAGGGTTCCAAACACCATATATTTT | CAWSHRDRVPNTIYF
once | TRBJ2-7 | TRBD1 | TRBV27 | TGTGCCAGCAGTACCCATGCCGGGACAGGGGCCTACGAGCAGTACTTC | CASSTHAGTGAYEQYF
- | TRBJ2-7 | TRBD2 | TRBV7-2 | TGTGCCAGCAGCTCGCGTCTGCCGGGACTAGCCACCAGGGAGCAGTACTTC | CASSSRLPGLATREQYF
- | TRBJ1-2 | TRBD1 | TRBV19 | TGTGCCAGTAGTCGGACAGGGGACTATGGCTACACCTTC | CASSRTGDYGYTF
- | TRBJ2-5 | TRBD2 | TRBV5-1 | TGCGCCAGCAGCTTGGGGGCCCTAGCGGGAGTGGAAGAGACCCAGTACTTC | CASSLGALAGVEETQYF
few | TRBJ1-5 | TRBD1 | TRBV30 | TGTGCCTGGAAGGGACAGTTAGATCAGCCCCAGCATTTT | CAWKGQLDQPQHF
- | TRBJ1-1 | - | TRBV6-5 | TGTGCCAGCAGTTACCATAGACAGAGTGAAGCTTTCTTT | CASSYHRQSEAFF
- | TRBJ2-7 | TRBD2 | TRBV7-9 | TGTGCCAGCAAGCTTATAGCGGGGGGCTCCTACGAGCAGTACTTC | CASKLIAGGSYEQYF
- | TRBJ2-5 | - | TRBV7-9 | TGTGCCAGCAGCACCAACAGGGAGACCCAGTACTTC | CASSTNRETQYF
- | TRBJ1-3 | TRBD1 | TRBV16 | TGTGCCAGCAGCCCTAGGGACAGATTCCTCTCTGGAAACACCATATATTTT | CASSPRDRFLSGNTIYF
- | TRBJ2-3 | - | TRBV5-4 | TGTGCCAGCAGCTTGGGGGCAGGGGCGGGCGATACGCAGTATTTT | CASSLGAGAGDTQYF